Included here is one TCR beta chain sequence, with context. As yet, its antigen is unknown. This sample was included in a study of cytomegalovirus exposure and HLA in healthy donors. Study observations and caveats: Accurate prediction of most subjects' HLA-A and HLA-B alleles from TCR beta sequences was reported. Among donors in an Asian-associated ancestry cluster, a later analysis reportedly found fewer N-insertions than the roughly 670-donor mean.

Germline CDR1 reads ENHRY; CDR2 reads SYGVKD. The CDR3 loop spans 13 amino acids. V was pared by 5 bases and J by 8 bases, with 15 bases between. The PCR was carried out with 60 Vbeta primers and 13 Jbeta primers. In the authors' methods: Tens of millions of unique TCR beta chains, roughly 12 million shared, were counted in a later analysis. The method was immunoSEQ multiplex PCR; TCRdb's version includes in-frame clones alone and lacks a portion of them. V, J and clone size derive from that table, while D and trimming were established from the DNA sequence. The sample carries over 90,000 clones, approximately 87% recorded once.

Material for sequencing was PBMCs. The V call is TRBV10-3, the J call TRBJ1-2; possible D gene TRBD1, 6 bases. The source of this sequence is a man between 40 and 49 years old in good health and CMV-seronegative. CDR3 in amino acids: CAISLRGGDGYTF. DNA for the CDR3: TGTGCCATCAGTCTAAGGGGGGGCGACGGCTACACCTTC.